These 5 T cell receptor beta chains originate from one sample sequenced in a study of cytomegalovirus exposure and HLA in healthy donors. The PCR employed 60 Vbeta primers together with 13 Jbeta primers. Profiled with immunoSEQ multiplex PCR; TCRdb holds only in-frame clones, not every one. Here the sample spans 150,000 to 200,000 clones, around 70% being singletons. Sequencing input: PBMCs. Receptors were obtained from a male donor in good health and CMV-seronegative.

The chain links TRBV4-1 to TRBJ2-4, with TRBD2 matching over 9 bases. V was clipped by 0 bases and J by 0 bases; unmatched bases: 3. Per the germline V gene, CDR1 is MGHRA and CDR2 is YSYEKL. This CDR3 is 17 amino acids long. As DNA, the CDR3 is TGCGCCAGCAGCCAAGATTTAGCGGGGGAAGCCAAAAACATTCAGTACTTC. Translation: CASSQDLAGEAKNIQYF.

The chain is built from TRBV6-5 and TRBJ2-2; tentatively, D is TRBD2 (6 bases). V was pared by 2 bases and J by 4 bases, with 14 bases between. Germline V gives CDR1 MNHEY, CDR2 SVGAGI. This CDR3 has 16 amino acids. CDR3 sequence reads: CASSYEGGWVTGELFF. CDR3 nucleotide sequence: TGTGCCAGCAGTTACGAAGGAGGGTGGGTCACCGGGGAGCTGTTTTTT.

Of note for this clone: The junction departs from germline at one end; a sequencing error may be responsible. The rearrangement links TRBV4-3 to TRBJ2-2; D may be TRBD2 (6 bases). In germline, CDR1 is LGHNA, CDR2 YSLEER. The CDR3 has 15 amino acids. CDR3 region: CANSQNARGTGELFF. The CDR3 DNA sequence: TGCGCCAACAGCCAAAATGCGCGGGGAACCGGGGAGCTGTTTTTT.

The chain employs TRBV6-5 and TRBJ1-1, with a possible D match to TRBD1 (5 bases). V was clipped by 7 bases and J by 1 base, with 10 bases between them. Germline-derived CDR1 and CDR2 are MNHEY and SVGAGI. The CDR3 spans 13 residues. The DNA for the CDR3 is TGTGCCAGCAAGGTAGGGGAGAACACTGAAGCTTTCTTT. It codes for CASKVGENTEAFF.

This clone was found a few times. This sequence joins TRBV7-6 and TRBJ2-5; possibly TRBD2 for D (6 bases). Between the trimmed V and J ends, which lost 3 bases and 3 bases, there was a span of 14 bases. Germline CDR1 SGHVS, CDR2 FNYEAQ. The CDR3 extends over 15 amino acids. CDR3 sequence: CASSLAGRQKETQYF. The CDR3 nucleotides read TGTGCCAGCAGCTTGGCTGGGAGGCAGAAAGAGACCCAGTACTTC.